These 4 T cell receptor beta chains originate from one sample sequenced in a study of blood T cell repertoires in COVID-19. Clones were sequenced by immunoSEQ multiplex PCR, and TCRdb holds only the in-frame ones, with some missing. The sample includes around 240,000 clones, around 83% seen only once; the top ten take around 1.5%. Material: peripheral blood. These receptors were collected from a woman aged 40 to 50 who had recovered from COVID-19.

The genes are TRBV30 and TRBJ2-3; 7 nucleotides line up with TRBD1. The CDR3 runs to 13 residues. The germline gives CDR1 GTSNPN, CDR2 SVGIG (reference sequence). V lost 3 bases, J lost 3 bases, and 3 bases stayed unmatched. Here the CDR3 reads CAWRTGQTDTQYF. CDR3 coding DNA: TGTGCCTGGAGGACAGGGCAGACAGATACGCAGTATTTT.

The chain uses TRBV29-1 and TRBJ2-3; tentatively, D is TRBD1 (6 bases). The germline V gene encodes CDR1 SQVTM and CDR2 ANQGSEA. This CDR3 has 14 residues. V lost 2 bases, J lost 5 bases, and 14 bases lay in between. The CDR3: CSVELQGLVDTQYF. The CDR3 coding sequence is TGCAGCGTTGAACTACAGGGCCTCGTAGATACGCAGTATTTT.

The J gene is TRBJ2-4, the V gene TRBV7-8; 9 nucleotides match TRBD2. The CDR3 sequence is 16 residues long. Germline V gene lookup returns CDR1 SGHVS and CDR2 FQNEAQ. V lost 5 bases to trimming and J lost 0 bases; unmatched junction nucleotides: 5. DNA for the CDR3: TGTGCCAGCAGCCCGGGACTAGCCCTAGCCAAAAACATTCAGTACTTC. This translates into CASSPGLALAKNIQYF.

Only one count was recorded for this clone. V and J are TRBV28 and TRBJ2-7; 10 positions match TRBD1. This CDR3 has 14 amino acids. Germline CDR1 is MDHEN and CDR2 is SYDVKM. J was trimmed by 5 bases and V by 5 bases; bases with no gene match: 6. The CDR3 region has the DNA TGTGCCAGCAGTCTGGGAGGGACAGGGGACGAGCAGTACTTC. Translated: CASSLGGTGDEQYF.